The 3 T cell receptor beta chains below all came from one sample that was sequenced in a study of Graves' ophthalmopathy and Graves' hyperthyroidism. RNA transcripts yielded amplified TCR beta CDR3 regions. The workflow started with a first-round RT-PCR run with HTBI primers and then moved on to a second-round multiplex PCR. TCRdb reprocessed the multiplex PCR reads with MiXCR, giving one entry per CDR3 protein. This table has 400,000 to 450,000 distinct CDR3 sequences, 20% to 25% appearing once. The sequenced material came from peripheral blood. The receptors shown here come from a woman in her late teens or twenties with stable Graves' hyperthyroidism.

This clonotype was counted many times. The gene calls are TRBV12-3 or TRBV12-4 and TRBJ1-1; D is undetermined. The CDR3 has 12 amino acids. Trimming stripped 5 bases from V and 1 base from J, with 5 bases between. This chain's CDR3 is CASSPRNTEAFF. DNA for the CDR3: TGTGCCAGCAGTCCTAGGAACACTGAAGCTTTCTTT.

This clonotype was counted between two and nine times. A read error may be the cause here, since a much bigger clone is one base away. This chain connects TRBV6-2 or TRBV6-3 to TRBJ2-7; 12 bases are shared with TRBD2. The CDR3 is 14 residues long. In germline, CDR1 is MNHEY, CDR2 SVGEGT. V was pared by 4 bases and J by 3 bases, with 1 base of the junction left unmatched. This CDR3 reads CASSWTSGVYEQYF. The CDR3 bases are TGTGCCAGCAGTTGGACTAGCGGGGTCTACGAGCAGTACTTC.

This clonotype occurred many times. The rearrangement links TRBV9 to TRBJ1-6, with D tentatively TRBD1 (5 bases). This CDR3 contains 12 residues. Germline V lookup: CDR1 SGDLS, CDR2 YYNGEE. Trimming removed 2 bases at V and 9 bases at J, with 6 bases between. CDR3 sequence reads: CASSVGASPLHF. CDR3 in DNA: TGTGCCAGCAGCGTCGGGGCTTCACCCCTCCACTTT. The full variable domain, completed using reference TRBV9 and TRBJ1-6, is DSGVTQTPKHLITATGQRVTLRCSPRSGDLSVYWYQQSLDQGLQFLIQYYNGEERAKGNILERFSAQQFPDLHSELNLSSLELGDSALYFCASSVGASPLHFGNGTRLTVT.